These 20 T cell receptor beta chains were all obtained from the same sample, sequenced in a study of T cells after yellow fever vaccination (dated by TCRdb to 2018 to 2020). Library construction relied on 5' RACE. Instrument on record: Illumina HiSeq 2500. TCRdb trimmed the raw reads at Q25, called clones with MiXCR and kept productive beta chains. Records with the same CDR3 protein are collapsed into one entry carrying the most frequent genes and DNA. Present in this sample are 170,000 or so distinct CDR3 sequences, roughly 6.2% of which were seen just once. Of the sample, under 3% falls within the top ten clones. The treatment or condition label corresponds to: live attenuated yellow fever vaccine strain. Sequenced material: CD4+ T cells sorted from PBMCs, taken on the day of the first yellow fever vaccination. The receptors stem from a young man who received the YFV17D yellow fever vaccine.

This rearrangement joins TRBV5-1 to TRBJ2-1; no clear D. The V end was cut by 0 bases, the J end by 2 bases, with 6 bases between. The germline CDR1 and CDR2 sequences are SGHRS and YFSETQ. The CDR3 runs 14 residues. CDR3 amino acids: CASSLGSAYNEQFF. The DNA for the CDR3 is TGCGCCAGCAGCTTGGGGAGCGCCTACAATGAGCAGTTCTTC.

The chain recombines TRBV3-1 with TRBJ1-2, with D unresolved. V shed 0 bases and J shed 7 bases, with 15 bases lying between them. The CDR3 loop spans 15 amino acids. Germline V gives CDR1 LGHDT, CDR2 YNNKEL (reference sequence). The CDR3, as DNA: TGTGCCAGCAGCCAAGACCCCGACGGGCGCGGTGGCTACACCTTC. This codes for CASSQDPDGRGGYTF.

This clonotype was counted many times. The genes are TRBV20-1 and TRBJ2-6; D not certain. The CDR3 contains 13 residues. CDR1 DFQATT and CDR2 SNEGSKA come from the germline V gene (reference sequence). The V and J ends lost 3 bases and 0 bases respectively, with 3 bases between them. The CDR3 here is CSASSSGANVLTF. The CDR3 coding sequence is TGCAGTGCTAGTAGCTCTGGGGCCAACGTCCTGACTTTC.

A word on this clonotype: This may stem from a read error, because a much larger clone lies one nucleotide away. This chain joins TRBV4-2 and TRBJ2-5, with 7 bases lining up with TRBD2. Germline V gene sequence: CDR1 LGHNA, CDR2 YNFKEQ. This CDR3 is 14 amino acids long. In nucleotides, the CDR3 is TGTGCCAGCAGCCCCGGACGGGGGGAAGAGAACCAGTACTTC. Protein: CASSPGRGEENQYF.

This clonotype showed up just a few times. The chain couples TRBV7-3 to TRBJ1-6, with D maybe TRBD1 (6 bases). Deletions cut 5 bases from V and 10 bases from J, with 18 bases between. From germline, CDR1 is SGHTA and CDR2 FQGTGA. This CDR3 has 15 amino acids. The CDR3 sequence: CASSNKTGFASPLHF. The CDR3 DNA follows: TGTGCCAGCAGCAACAAGACAGGTTTCGCCTCACCCCTCCACTTT.

Many counts were recorded for this clonotype. This chain connects TRBV24-1 to TRBJ2-1; D uncertain. The V end was cut by 0 bases, the J end by 12 bases, with 11 bases between. CDR3 size: 13 residues. Germline V gene data show CDR1 as KGHDR and CDR2 as SFDVKD. The CDR3 loop reads CATSDLDTSGQFF. CDR3 bases: TGTGCCACCAGTGATTTGGACACCTCAGGGCAGTTCTTC.

In its sample, this clonotype was seen many times. The genes are TRBV5-1 and TRBJ1-2; D is undetermined. CDR3 length: 14 amino acids. CDR1 SGHRS and CDR2 YFSETQ come from the germline V gene. With 1 base removed from V and 5 bases from J, the gap between germline ends came to 12 bases. In DNA form, the CDR3 reads TGCGCCAGCAGCTTGTTGTCCAGGTCGTATGGCTACACCTTC. Translation: CASSLLSRSYGYTF. Variable domain in full (rest from reference TRBV5-1 and TRBJ1-2): KAGVTQTPRYLIKTRGQQVTLSCSPISGHRSVSWYQQTPGQGLQFLFEYFSETQRNKGNFPGRFSGRQFSNSRSEMNVSTLELGDSALYLCASSLLSRSYGYTFGSGTRLTVV.

This clonotype was counted many times. The genes are TRBV5-8 and TRBJ2-3, with D hard to call. The CDR3 loop spans 12 amino acids. The V end lost 7 bases, the J end lost 2 bases, and 8 bases lay between the germline ends. The germline CDR1 and CDR2 sequences are SGHTS and YDEGEE. In nucleotides, the CDR3 is TGTGCCAGCGCCGAGGACACAGATACGCAGTATTTT. Encoded protein: CASAEDTDTQYF.

This chain connects TRBV5-1 to TRBJ2-2, with TRBD1 matching over 8 bases. Germline loops: CDR1 SGHRS, CDR2 YFSETQ. CDR3 length: 15 amino acids. Trimming at V came to 3 bases and at J to 6 bases, leaving 7 bases not matched to a gene. CDR3 loop: CASSSQGVFAGELFF. DNA for the CDR3: TGCGCCAGCAGCTCACAGGGGGTATTCGCCGGGGAGCTGTTTTTT. Together with reference TRBV5-1 and TRBJ2-2, the CDR3 gives the full variable domain: KAGVTQTPRYLIKTRGQQVTLSCSPISGHRSVSWYQQTPGQGLQFLFEYFSETQRNKGNFPGRFSGRQFSNSRSEMNVSTLELGDSALYLCASSSQGVFAGELFFGEGSRLTVL.

This sequence joins TRBV7-8 and TRBJ2-7, with D tentatively TRBD1 (5 bases). The CDR3 spans 15 residues. Germline values: CDR1 SGHVS, CDR2 FQNEAQ. V was trimmed by 4 bases and J by 5 bases, leaving 18 bases between them. The CDR3 is CASSSTGGQGNEQYF. The CDR3 bases are TGTGCCAGCAGCTCTACGGGTGGTCAGGGTAACGAGCAGTACTTC.

The sample holds many counts of this clonotype. The chain joins TRBV12-3 or TRBV12-4 to TRBJ2-7; D may be TRBD1 (5 bases). CDR3 length equals 12 residues. The V and J ends lost 7 bases and 5 bases respectively, with 12 bases between them. This chain's CDR3 is CASTPDTNEQYF. The CDR3 DNA sequence: TGTGCCAGCACTCCGGACACAAACGAGCAGTACTTC.

The table lists this clonotype with many counts. The rearrangement links TRBV14 to TRBJ2-7; no reliable D call. The germline V gene has CDR1 SGHDN and CDR2 FVKESK. The V end lost 3 bases, the J end lost 4 bases, and 10 bases lay between the germline ends. The length of the CDR3 is 13 residues. The CDR3 spells CASSQLGNYEQYF. The CDR3 nucleotides read TGTGCCAGCAGCCAGTTGGGAAATTACGAGCAGTACTTC.

This clonotype appeared a few times. This chain joins TRBV18 and TRBJ2-1, with D perhaps assigned TRBD1 or TRBD2 (5 bases each). Trimming took off 0 bases at V and 8 bases at J, with 14 bases between the two ends. This CDR3 is built from 15 residues. Germline loops: CDR1 KGHSH, CDR2 LQKENI. The CDR3 protein is CASSPPGPYRYEQFF. CDR3 DNA sequence: TGTGCCAGCTCACCACCGGGACCCTATCGCTATGAGCAGTTCTTC.

At least ten counts were recorded for this clonotype. V gene TRBV2 combines with J gene TRBJ2-7; D is perhaps TRBD1 or TRBD2 (5 bases each). CDR3 size: 14 residues. The V gene lost 3 bases and the J gene lost 5 bases, with 14 bases spanning the gap. Germline lookup yields CDR1 SNHLY and CDR2 FYNNEI. The DNA of the CDR3 is TGTGCCAGCAGTGACGGGACCTACTTGGACGAGCAGTACTTC. Its translation: CASSDGTYLDEQYF.

The sample holds a few counts of this clonotype. The V gene is TRBV24-1, the J gene TRBJ2-3; D is ambiguous. The CDR3 has 12 residues. CDR1 KGHDR and CDR2 SFDVKD come from the germline V gene. V lost 4 bases to trimming and J lost 0 bases, with 1 base between them. The CDR3 DNA is TGTGCCACCAGTGAAAGCACAGATACGCAGTATTTT. Translating gives CATSESTDTQYF.

This clonotype has only a few counts. CDR3 amino acids: CASSSEKIKRFGQERADTQYF. CDR3 coding DNA: TGCGCCAGCAGCAGCGAGAAAATCAAACGATTTGGACAGGAGAGAGCAGATACGCAGTATTTT. V gene TRBV23-1 combines with J gene TRBJ2-3, with 7 nucleotides matching TRBD1. TRBV23-1 is given ORF status, its function remaining uncertain. Germline trimming cut 6 bases from V and 4 bases from J; bases unmatched to any gene: 28. The CDR3 has 21 residues.

This clonotype was observed at least ten times. The gene calls are TRBV7-3 and TRBJ2-2; D may be TRBD1 (5 bases). Trimming pared 6 bases from V and 6 bases from J, leaving 14 bases between. Germline loops: CDR1 SGHTA, CDR2 FQGTGA. CDR3 length: 14 amino acids. The CDR3 bases are TGTGCCAGCAGTCCAATCAGGGATTCCGGGGAGCTGTTTTTT. Translated: CASSPIRDSGELFF.

This clonotype was detected a few times. CDR3 coding DNA: TGCGCCAGCAGCCAAGATCCTAGCGGGGGGGCCAGGGAGACCCAGTACTTC. It codes for CASSQDPSGGARETQYF. The chain links TRBV4-3 to TRBJ2-5; 12 bases map to TRBD2. Trimming took 0 bases from V and 5 from J; bases not matched to a gene: 7. The CDR3 is 17 residues long. Germline V gives CDR1 LGHNA, CDR2 YSLEER.

This clonotype was seen ten or more times. The chain links TRBV5-6 to TRBJ2-2, with D possibly being TRBD1 (5 bases). V was pared by 1 base and J by 4 bases, with 14 bases between. Germline assignment: CDR1 SGHDT and CDR2 YYEEEE. CDR3 length: 16 residues. In nucleotides, the CDR3 is TGTGCCAGCAGCTTGTTCGGAACAAGGGGCACCGGGGAGCTGTTTTTT. Its translation: CASSLFGTRGTGELFF. Drawing the rest from reference TRBV5-6 and TRBJ2-2, the complete variable domain is DAGVTQSPTHLIKTRGQQVTLRCSPKSGHDTVSWYQQALGQGPQFIFQYYEEEERQRGNFPDRFSGHQFPNYSSELNVNALLLGDSALYLCASSLFGTRGTGELFFGEGSRLTVL.

This clonotype showed up many times. The rearrangement joins TRBV4-3 to TRBJ2-6; D might be TRBD2 (5 bases). V lost 1 base, J lost 0 bases, and 10 bases lay in between. The CDR3 covers 17 residues. The germline gives CDR1 LGHNA, CDR2 YSLEER. CDR3 region: CASSQAWRSSGANVLTF. DNA of the CDR3: TGCGCCAGCAGCCAAGCTTGGAGGTCCTCTGGGGCCAACGTCCTGACTTTC.